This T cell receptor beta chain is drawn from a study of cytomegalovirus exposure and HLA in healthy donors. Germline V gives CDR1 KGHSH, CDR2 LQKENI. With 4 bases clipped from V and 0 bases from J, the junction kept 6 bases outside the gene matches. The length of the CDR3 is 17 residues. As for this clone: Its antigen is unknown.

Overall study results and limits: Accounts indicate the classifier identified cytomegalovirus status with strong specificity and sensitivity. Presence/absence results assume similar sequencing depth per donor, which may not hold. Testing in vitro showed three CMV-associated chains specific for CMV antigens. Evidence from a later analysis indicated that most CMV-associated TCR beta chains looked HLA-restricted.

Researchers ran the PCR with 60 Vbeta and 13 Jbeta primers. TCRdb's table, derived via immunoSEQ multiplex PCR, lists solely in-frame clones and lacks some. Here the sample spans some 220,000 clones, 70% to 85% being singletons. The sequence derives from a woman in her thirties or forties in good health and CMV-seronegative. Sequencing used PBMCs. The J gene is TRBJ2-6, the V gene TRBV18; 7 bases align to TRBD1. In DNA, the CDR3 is TGTGCCAGCTCACAGGGGGCCCCTTCCTCTGGGGCCAACGTCCTGACTTTC. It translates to CASSQGAPSSGANVLTF.